This T cell receptor beta chain was recovered during a study of cytomegalovirus exposure and HLA in healthy donors. Sequencing was performed with immunoSEQ multiplex PCR; in TCRdb, only in-frame clones are kept and a portion is missing. This sample has tens of thousands of clones; roughly 93% occur once, and the top ten carry 2% to 2.5%. The clonotype comes from a man aged 25 to 40 in good health and CMV-seronegative. The sequencing input was PBMCs.

The CDR3, as DNA: TGTGCCAGACCGGAGGAGGGATCTAACTATGGCTACACCTTC. Residues: CARPEEGSNYGYTF. The J gene is TRBJ1-2, the V gene TRBV6-4; D not certain. The CDR3 runs 14 residues. Germline CDR1 and CDR2: MRHNA and SNTAGT. Trimming removed 9 bases at V and 0 bases at J, with 14 bases between.